These 21 T cell receptor beta chains came from one sample sequenced in a study of cytomegalovirus exposure and HLA in healthy donors. PCR amplification relied on 60 Vbeta primers (plus 13 Jbeta primers). Generated by immunoSEQ multiplex PCR, the TCRdb table keeps only in-frame clones and is missing some. The table shows 85,000 to 100,000 clones, with 84% occurring only once. Sequences were obtained from PBMCs. The source is a woman aged 18 to 35 in good health and CMV-seropositive.

The chain joins TRBV15 to TRBJ2-5; a weak D match, TRBD1 (5 bases). This CDR3 has 14 amino acids. V was pared by 0 bases and J by 5 bases, with 10 bases between. Germline CDR1 and CDR2: LNHNV and YYDKDF (reference sequence). This chain's CDR3 is CATSRDQGSETQYF. The CDR3 region has the DNA TGTGCCACCAGCAGAGATCAGGGATCGGAGACCCAGTACTTC.

The chain uses TRBV4-1 and TRBJ1-1; D unclear. The CDR3 totals 15 residues. V was shortened by 0 bases and J by 8 bases, with 16 bases between the two germline ends. Germline CDR1 and CDR2: MGHRA and YSYEKL. In DNA form, the CDR3 reads TGCGCCAGCAGCCAAGAATTACCGGTGGCGGCGGAAGCTTTCTTT. This encodes CASSQELPVAAEAFF.

The genes are TRBV9 and TRBJ1-2; TRBD1 matches at 7 bases. The CDR3 extends over 16 amino acids. Germline trimming cut 1 base from V and 0 bases from J; bases unmatched to any gene: 6. CDR1 is SGDLS, CDR2 YYNGEE, per germline. The CDR3 DNA is TGTGCCAGCAGCGTACCCCGGGACAGTTCTAACTATGGCTACACCTTC. This sequence encodes CASSVPRDSSNYGYTF. Supplemented by reference TRBV9 and TRBJ1-2, the full variable domain reads DSGVTQTPKHLITATGQRVTLRCSPRSGDLSVYWYQQSLDQGLQFLIQYYNGEERAKGNILERFSAQQFPDLHSELNLSSLELGDSALYFCASSVPRDSSNYGYTFGSGTRLTVV.

The V call is TRBV27, the J call TRBJ1-2; the D gene is possibly TRBD1 (6 bases). The CDR3 runs to 15 residues. CDR1 and CDR2 from the germline V gene are MNHEY and SMNVEV (reference sequence). V lost 5 bases, J lost 5 bases, and 18 bases lay in between. DNA of the CDR3: TGTGCCAGCAGTCTCATCCCGACAGGTGTTTATGGCTACACCTTC. This sequence encodes CASSLIPTGVYGYTF.

V is TRBV6-5 and J is TRBJ1-3; D is unclear. Germline V lookup: CDR1 MNHEY, CDR2 SVGAGI. Trimming took off 2 bases at V and 2 bases at J, with 13 bases between the two ends. The CDR3 has 16 amino acids. In nucleotides, the CDR3 is TGTGCCAGCAGTTACAATCGGGCGGGTCCTGGAAACACCATATATTTT. Translated: CASSYNRAGPGNTIYF.

The rearrangement links TRBV7-9 to TRBJ2-3; 7 bases align to TRBD2. From germline, CDR1 is SEHNR and CDR2 FQNEAQ (reference sequence). J gave up 3 bases and V 3 bases, and 12 bases lay outside the gene matches. The CDR3 length is 17 residues. CDR3 loop: CASSLGGGSGWTDTQYF. The CDR3 DNA is TGTGCCAGCAGCTTGGGAGGCGGGAGCGGATGGACAGATACGCAGTATTTT. Full variable domain (remainder filled in from reference TRBV7-9 and TRBJ2-3): DTGVSQNPRHKITKRGQNVTFRCDPISEHNRLYWYRQTLGQGPEFLTYFQNEAQLEKSRLLSDRFSAERPKGSFSTLEIQRTEQGDSAMYLCASSLGGGSGWTDTQYFGPGTRLTVL.

The gene calls are TRBV9 and TRBJ1-1; weak D call: TRBD1 (5 bases). With 2 bases removed from V and 1 base from J, the gap between germline ends came to 12 bases. In germline, CDR1 is SGDLS, CDR2 YYNGEE. There are 15 residues in the CDR3. CDR3 sequence reads: CASSVAGPPNTEAFF. CDR3 sequence (DNA): TGTGCCAGCAGCGTCGCGGGACCCCCGAACACTGAAGCTTTCTTT.

Many counts were recorded for this clone. The rearrangement uses TRBV19 and TRBJ1-4; 8 bases match TRBD1. V was clipped by 9 bases and J by 8 bases; unmatched bases: 17. In germline, CDR1 is LNHDA, CDR2 SQIVND (reference sequence). The CDR3 spans 16 residues. The CDR3 DNA is TGTGCCAGGATGACACCACGGGACAGGACGGTAGAAAAACTGTTTTTT. It is translated as CARMTPRDRTVEKLFF.

The gene calls are TRBV4-1 and TRBJ1-6; D is unclear. This CDR3 is 13 amino acids long. V was cut by 0 bases and J by 14 bases, with 11 bases left in between. Germline-derived CDR1 and CDR2 are MGHRA and YSYEKL. The CDR3 region is CASSQERVKTLHF. In nucleotides, the CDR3 is TGCGCCAGCAGCCAAGAGCGGGTTAAGACCCTCCACTTT.

CDR3 sequence reads: CASKRDRGGSPLHF. CDR3 nucleotides: TGCGCCAGCAAACGAGACAGGGGAGGATCACCCCTCCACTTT. V and J are TRBV5-1 and TRBJ1-6, with 8 bases fitting TRBD1. CDR1 and CDR2 (germline): SGHRS, YFSETQ. V was pared by 6 bases and J by 10 bases, with 9 bases of the junction left unmatched. The CDR3 has 14 amino acids.

J is TRBJ2-2 and V is TRBV7-9; D remains ambiguous. CDR1 SEHNR and CDR2 FQNEAQ come from the germline V gene (reference sequence). V lost 6 bases and J 7 bases, leaving 12 bases between the germline ends. The CDR3 length is 13 residues. Written as DNA, the CDR3 is TGTGCCAGCAGATCGGTTGAGGACGGGGAGCTGTTTTTT. Protein: CASRSVEDGELFF. The whole variable domain, remainder taken from reference TRBV7-9 and TRBJ2-2, is DTGVSQNPRHKITKRGQNVTFRCDPISEHNRLYWYRQTLGQGPEFLTYFQNEAQLEKSRLLSDRFSAERPKGSFSTLEIQRTEQGDSAMYLCASRSVEDGELFFGEGSRLTVL.

This clone is a singleton in its sample. The chain joins TRBV5-1 to TRBJ2-5; 7 positions match TRBD1. CDR3 length: 14 residues. Germline V gene sequence: CDR1 SGHRS, CDR2 YFSETQ. J was trimmed by 1 base and V by 4 bases; bases with no gene match: 4. Here the CDR3 reads CASSRDRLQETQYF. For the CDR3, the DNA is TGCGCCAGCAGCCGGGACAGACTCCAAGAGACCCAGTACTTC.

The rearrangement uses TRBV10-3 and TRBJ1-3; 8 bases match TRBD1. V shed 4 bases and J 3 bases; nucleotides not matched to a gene: 2. The CDR3 loop spans 14 amino acids. The germline V gene encodes CDR1 ENHRY and CDR2 SYGVKD. The chain's CDR3 is CAISAGQGGNTIYF. CDR3 DNA sequence: TGTGCCATCAGTGCCGGACAGGGTGGAAACACCATATATTTT.

V and J are TRBV29-1 and TRBJ1-2; 7 bases align to TRBD1. The V and J ends lost 7 bases and 8 bases, in that order; junction bases with no gene match: 10. This CDR3 is built from 12 residues. The germline V gene has CDR1 SQVTM and CDR2 ANQGSEA. In DNA, the CDR3 is TGCAGCGATAACGACAGGGCGGAGGGCTACACCTTC. This gives the protein CSDNDRAEGYTF.

CDR3 protein: CASSPSGRNTEAFF. In nucleotides, the CDR3 is TGTGCCAGCAGCCCAAGTGGGAGGAACACTGAAGCTTTCTTT. The V and J genes are TRBV9 and TRBJ1-1; no clear D gene. Germline lookup yields CDR1 SGDLS and CDR2 YYNGEE. The CDR3 spans 14 residues. Trimming removed 4 bases from V and 1 base from J, with 11 bases in between.

V is TRBV20-1 and J is TRBJ1-1; a possible D gene is TRBD1 (5 bases). V dropped 4 bases and J dropped 9 bases, with 12 bases sitting between them. Germline loops: CDR1 DFQATT, CDR2 SNEGSKA (reference sequence). The CDR3 totals 11 residues. The CDR3, as DNA: TGCAGTGCTAATCAGGGAAGCAAAGCTTTCTTT. It is translated as CSANQGSKAFF.

The chain has TRBV27 and TRBJ1-1, with D possibly being TRBD1 (6 bases). Looked up from germline, CDR1 is MNHEY and CDR2 is SMNVEV (reference sequence). Trimming shortened V by 4 bases and J by 10 bases, and 13 bases separated the two germline ends. This CDR3 is 12 amino acids long. In nucleotides, the CDR3 is TGTGCCAGCAGTTCCCAGACAGGTGGAGCTTTCTTT. Translation: CASSSQTGGAFF.

The genes are TRBV4-1 and TRBJ2-5, with a possible D match to TRBD1 (6 bases). The V end was cut by 2 bases, the J end by 2 bases, with 15 bases between. Germline V gene data show CDR1 as MGHRA and CDR2 as YSYEKL. The CDR3 sequence is 16 residues long. The DNA of the CDR3 is TGCGCCAGCAGCCAATCGACAGGAGATTTTCAAGAGACCCAGTACTTC. Its protein is CASSQSTGDFQETQYF.

The rearrangement links TRBV6-4 to TRBJ1-2, with TRBD1 identical over 9 bases. CDR1 and CDR2 (germline): MRHNA, SNTAGT. This CDR3 region has 15 residues. The V and J ends lost 0 bases and 7 bases, in that order; junction bases with no gene match: 6. CDR3 sequence: CASSDSRTGASGYTF. The CDR3 nucleotides are TGTGCCAGCAGTGACTCTCGGACAGGGGCTAGTGGCTACACCTTC.

The chain carries TRBV7-9 and TRBJ1-1; D might be TRBD1 (6 bases). Germline values: CDR1 SEHNR, CDR2 FQNEAQ (reference sequence). The ends were cut back, 2 bases at V and 2 bases at J, with 12 bases in the middle. The CDR3 has 15 amino acids. CDR3 in amino acids: CASSLTGHRNTEAFF. In DNA form, the CDR3 reads TGTGCCAGCAGCTTAACGGGACACCGAAACACTGAAGCTTTCTTT.

V is TRBV4-1 and J is TRBJ2-7, with 11 positions matching TRBD2. V was clipped by 4 bases and J by 1 base; unmatched bases: 3. The CDR3 has 15 amino acids. Looked up from germline, CDR1 is MGHRA and CDR2 is YSYEKL. CDR3 region: CASSRTSGGSYEQYF. The CDR3, as DNA: TGCGCCAGCAGCCGAACTAGCGGGGGATCCTACGAGCAGTACTTC.